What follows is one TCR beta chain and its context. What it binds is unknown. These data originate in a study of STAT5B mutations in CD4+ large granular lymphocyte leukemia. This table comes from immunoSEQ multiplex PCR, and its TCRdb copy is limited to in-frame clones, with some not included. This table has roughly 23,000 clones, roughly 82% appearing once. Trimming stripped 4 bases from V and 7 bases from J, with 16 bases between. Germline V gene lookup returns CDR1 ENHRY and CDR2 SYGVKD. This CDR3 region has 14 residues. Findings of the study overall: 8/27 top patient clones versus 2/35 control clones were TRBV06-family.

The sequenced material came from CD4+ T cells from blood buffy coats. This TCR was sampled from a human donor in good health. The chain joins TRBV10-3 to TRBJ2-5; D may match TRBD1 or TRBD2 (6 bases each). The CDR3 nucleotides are TGTGCCATCAGTGCGGGCTCAGGGGAGGCGACCCAGTACTTC. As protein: CAISAGSGEATQYF.